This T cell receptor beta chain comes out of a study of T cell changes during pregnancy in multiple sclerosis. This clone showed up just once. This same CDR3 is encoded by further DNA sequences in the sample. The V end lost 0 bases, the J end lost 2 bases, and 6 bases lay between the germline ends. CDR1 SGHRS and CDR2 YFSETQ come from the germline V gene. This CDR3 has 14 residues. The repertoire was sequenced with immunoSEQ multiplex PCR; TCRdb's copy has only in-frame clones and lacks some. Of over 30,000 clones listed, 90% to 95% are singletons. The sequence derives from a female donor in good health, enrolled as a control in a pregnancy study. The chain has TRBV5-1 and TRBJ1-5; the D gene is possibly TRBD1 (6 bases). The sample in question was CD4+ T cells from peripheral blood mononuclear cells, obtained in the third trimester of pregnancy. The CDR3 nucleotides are TGCGCCAGCAGCTTGGAGGGGGGCAATCAGCCCCAGCATTTT. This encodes CASSLEGGNQPQHF. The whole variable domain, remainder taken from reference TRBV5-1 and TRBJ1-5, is KAGVTQTPRYLIKTRGQQVTLSCSPISGHRSVSWYQQTPGQGLQFLFEYFSETQRNKGNFPGRFSGRQFSNSRSEMNVSTLELGDSALYLCASSLEGGNQPQHFGDGTRLSIL.